Below are 31 T cell receptor beta chains sequenced from a single sample in a study of CD8+ T cells in alopecia areata. Once RNA had been extracted, it was reverse transcribed into cDNA to act as the sequencing template. Here immunoSEQ multiplex PCR was the method, and the copy in TCRdb shows in-frame clones only, minus some. The data show more than 150,000 clones, 45% to 75% seen once. The treatment here: oral pan-JAK inhibitor, 5-10 mg twice daily. Sequencing used CD4+ T cells sorted from blood, obtained at week 4, from a patient treated with tofacitinib. The receptors were gathered from a human donor with alopecia areata.

With regard to this clone: One junction end does not reproduce the germline sequence, and a read error may be involved. The chain couples TRBV28 to TRBJ2-7; D might be TRBD1 (5 bases). Germline CDR1 MDHEN, CDR2 SYDVKM. The CDR3 has 14 amino acids. CDR3 amino acids: CASSFWQGSFEQYF. In nucleotides, the CDR3 is TGTGCCAGCAGTTTCTGGCAGGGATCCTTCGAGCAGTACTTC.

This chain links TRBV30 with TRBJ2-1; TRBD1 aligns across 7 bases. CDR3 length: 14 residues. The V gene end was trimmed by 4 bases and the J gene end by 4 bases; junction bases not matched to a gene: 7. In germline, CDR1 is GTSNPN, CDR2 SVGIG (reference sequence). The CDR3 loop is CAWTQGVLYNEQFF. The CDR3 coding sequence is TGTGCCTGGACCCAGGGGGTCTTGTACAATGAGCAGTTCTTC.

This clone came up a few times. V and J are TRBV6-1 and TRBJ1-2, with a tentative D call TRBD1 (5 bases). The CDR3 is made up of 15 amino acids. V was clipped by 6 bases and J by 2 bases, with 16 bases between them. Per the germline V gene, CDR1 is MNHNS and CDR2 is SASEGT. The chain's CDR3 is CASSPQGLGNYGYTF. DNA for the CDR3: TGTGCCAGCAGCCCTCAGGGCCTGGGGAACTATGGCTACACCTTC.

The rearrangement links TRBV29-1 to TRBJ1-2; the D is unclear. The CDR3 consists of 11 residues. Germline values: CDR1 SQVTM, CDR2 ANQGSEA. Deletions cut 7 bases from V and 6 bases from J, with 12 bases between. DNA for the CDR3: TGCAGCGGCTTTGTTTGGGATGGCTACACCTTC. It translates to CSGFVWDGYTF. Full variable domain (rest looked up from reference TRBV29-1 and TRBJ1-2): SAVISQKPSRDICQRGTSLTIQCQVDSQVTMMFWYRQQPGQSLTLIATANQGSEATYESGFVIDKFPISRPNLTFSTLTVSNMSPEDSSIYLCSGFVWDGYTFGSGTRLTVV.

The V call is TRBV14, the J call TRBJ2-1, with 11 bases identical to TRBD2. The J segment lost 8 bases and the V segment lost 3 bases, leaving 6 bases of the junction unmatched. Germline assignment: CDR1 SGHDN and CDR2 FVKESK. CDR3 size: 15 residues. The DNA for the CDR3 is TGTGCCAGCAGCCAGGGTAGCGGGGGGGCCTATGAGCAGTTCTTC. Translation: CASSQGSGGAYEQFF.

This clone showed up just a few times. The chain recombines TRBV28 with TRBJ1-6, with a possible D match to TRBD1 (6 bases). The CDR3 consists of 14 residues. Germline assignment: CDR1 MDHEN and CDR2 SYDVKM. The ends were cut back, 6 bases at V and 4 bases at J, with 10 bases in the middle. The CDR3 loop is CASRQGIYNSPLHF. In DNA, the CDR3 is TGTGCCAGCAGGCAGGGGATTTATAATTCACCCCTCCACTTT.

On this clone itself: The junction does not match germline at one end; this may be a read error. J is TRBJ1-1 and V is TRBV30, with 7 bases matching TRBD1. CDR3 length equals 13 residues. CDR1 is GTSNPN, CDR2 SVGIG, per germline (reference sequence). The CDR3 is CAWGVTGSTEAFF. The DNA for the CDR3 is TGTGCCTGGGGTGTGACAGGGAGCACTGAAGCTTTCTTT.

The rearrangement links TRBV5-1 to TRBJ2-5; 10 bases fit TRBD1. The length of the CDR3 is 15 residues. Germline V gene lookup returns CDR1 SGHRS and CDR2 YFSETQ. With 4 bases clipped from V and 1 base from J, the junction kept 4 bases outside the gene matches. CDR3 sequence (DNA): TGCGCCAGCAGCGTGGACAGGGGGTTCCAAGAGACCCAGTACTTC. Amino acids: CASSVDRGFQETQYF.

This clone has just one count. The chain recombines TRBV30 with TRBJ2-1; 13 bases align to TRBD2. The trim removed 0 bases at V and 8 bases at J, leaving 4 bases unmatched. Germline V gene lookup returns CDR1 GTSNPN and CDR2 SVGIG (reference sequence). This CDR3 is 15 amino acids long. CDR3 DNA sequence: TGTGCCTGGAGTGTGGGACTAGCGGGGAGATATGAGCAGTTCTTC. Protein product: CAWSVGLAGRYEQFF.

This chain links TRBV10-3 with TRBJ1-1; a possible D gene is TRBD1 (5 bases). CDR3 length: 13 residues. Trimming left V 5 bases short and J 1 base short, with 8 bases between. In germline, CDR1 is ENHRY, CDR2 SYGVKD. Here the CDR3 DNA reads TGTGCCATCAGTCCGACAGCGAACACTGAAGCTTTCTTT. The encoded protein is CAISPTANTEAFF.

CDR3 nucleotide sequence: TGCAGCGCAAGTAGCGGGGCGGCGAGCAACAATGAGCAGTTCTTC. Protein sequence: CSASSGAASNNEQFF. The gene calls are TRBV29-1 and TRBJ2-1; 8 bases are a match to TRBD2. Germline V gene data show CDR1 as SQVTM and CDR2 as ANQGSEA. The CDR3 runs to 15 residues. Unmatched junction bases numbered 13, after V lost 7 bases and J lost 5 bases.

J is TRBJ2-1 and V is TRBV7-2; TRBD2 matches at 8 bases. This CDR3 spans 13 amino acids. CDR1 SGHTA and CDR2 FQGNSA come from the germline V gene. The V and J ends lost 4 bases and 10 bases, in that order; junction bases with no gene match: 6. In DNA, the CDR3 is TGTGCCAGCAGCTCCCGGACGGGGGGGGAGCAGTTCTTC. Amino acids: CASSSRTGGEQFF.

The chain combines TRBV5-1 with TRBJ2-5, with 7 bases fitting TRBD1. The V gene end was trimmed by 2 bases and the J gene end by 4 bases; junction bases not matched to a gene: 8. CDR1 and CDR2 (germline): SGHRS, YFSETQ. CDR3 length equals 15 residues. CDR3 amino acids: CASSFGQAAGETQYF. The CDR3 DNA is TGCGCCAGCAGCTTTGGACAGGCCGCTGGAGAGACCCAGTACTTC. The full variable domain, with the rest looked up from reference TRBV5-1 and TRBJ2-5, is KAGVTQTPRYLIKTRGQQVTLSCSPISGHRSVSWYQQTPGQGLQFLFEYFSETQRNKGNFPGRFSGRQFSNSRSEMNVSTLELGDSALYLCASSFGQAAGETQYFGPGTRLLVL.

The chain couples TRBV4-1 to TRBJ2-5; possibly TRBD2 for D (5 bases). There are 16 residues in the CDR3. Deletions cut 0 bases from V and 4 bases from J, with 15 bases between. Germline V lookup: CDR1 MGHRA, CDR2 YSYEKL. In nucleotides, the CDR3 is TGCGCCAGCAGCCAAGAAGGTTCGGGTGGGAGAGAGACCCAGTACTTC. Translated: CASSQEGSGGRETQYF.

This clone has only a few counts. The chain joins TRBV7-2 to TRBJ2-3; 9 bases align to TRBD2. V lost 3 bases, J lost 3 bases, and 1 base stayed unmatched. Germline V lookup: CDR1 SGHTA, CDR2 FQGNSA. This CDR3 contains 14 residues. The CDR3 DNA is TGTGCCAGCAGCTTTAGCGGGGGAACAGATACGCAGTATTTT. It codes for CASSFSGGTDTQYF. The variable domain in full, with the rest retrieved from reference TRBV7-2 and TRBJ2-3, is GAGVSQSPSNKVTEKGKDVELRCDPISGHTALYWYRQSLGQGLEFLIYFQGNSAPDKSGLPSDRFSAERTGGSVSTLTIQRTQQEDSAVYLCASSFSGGTDTQYFGPGTRLTVL.

The chain has TRBV9 and TRBJ1-6; no firm D call. The CDR3 loop spans 15 amino acids. Looked up from germline, CDR1 is SGDLS and CDR2 is YYNGEE. Trimming pared 4 bases from V and 9 bases from J, leaving 17 bases between. The CDR3 region has the DNA TGTGCCAGCAGCCCCCGGGAGGCGAGAAGTTCACCCCTCCACTTT. It translates to CASSPREARSSPLHF.

This rearrangement joins TRBV10-3 to TRBJ2-7; D gene uncertain. The V end lost 4 bases, the J end lost 7 bases, and 8 bases lay between the germline ends. The germline CDR1 and CDR2 sequences are ENHRY and SYGVKD. The CDR3 spans 11 residues. DNA for the CDR3: TGTGCCATCAGTGGGCTATGGGAGCAGTACTTC. This sequence encodes CAISGLWEQYF.

Turning to this clone: The same CDR3 also results from other DNA sequences found in this sample. The chain employs TRBV29-1 and TRBJ1-2; D perhaps matches TRBD1 (5 bases). Germline V gene sequence: CDR1 SQVTM, CDR2 ANQGSEA. The CDR3 runs to 12 residues. Trimming removed 3 bases from V and 2 bases from J, with 7 bases in between. The CDR3 here is CSVDRGNYGYTF. CDR3 sequence (DNA): TGCAGCGTTGATCGGGGGAACTATGGCTACACCTTC.

The sample holds a few counts of this clone. V usage is TRBV5-4 and J usage is TRBJ1-1, with a weak D call TRBD1 (6 bases). The ends were cut back, 0 bases at V and 6 bases at J, with 15 bases in the middle. The CDR3 runs 15 residues. Germline CDR1 and CDR2: SGHNT and YYREEE (reference sequence). CDR3 loop: CASSLGGHGAAEAFF. The CDR3, as DNA: TGTGCCAGCAGCTTGGGGGGACACGGAGCGGCTGAAGCTTTCTTT.

The chain joins TRBV30 to TRBJ2-1; D could derive from TRBD1 or TRBD2 (6 bases each). V was clipped by 4 bases and J by 4 bases, with 14 bases between them. The CDR3 has 14 residues. CDR1 and CDR2 (germline): GTSNPN, SVGIG (reference sequence). CDR3: CAWNRGPIYNEQFF. As DNA, the CDR3 is TGTGCCTGGAACCGGGGGCCAATTTACAATGAGCAGTTCTTC.

This clone was seen more than once but under ten times. V usage is TRBV29-1 and J usage is TRBJ2-5; 8 bases agree with TRBD1. This CDR3 contains 13 residues. V was clipped by 7 bases and J by 5 bases; unmatched bases: 9. Per germline, CDR1 SQVTM and CDR2 ANQGSEA. The CDR3 spells CSGLTGARETQYF. In nucleotides, the CDR3 is TGCAGCGGCTTGACAGGGGCGAGGGAGACCCAGTACTTC.

The chain has TRBV15 and TRBJ2-7; tentatively, D is TRBD1 or TRBD2 (7 bases each). The CDR3 is made up of 15 amino acids. Trimming took 4 bases from V and 5 from J, leaving 18 bases between them. Germline V gives CDR1 LNHNV, CDR2 YYDKDF (reference sequence). The chain's CDR3 is CATSKNRGGINEQYF. For the CDR3, the DNA is TGTGCCACCAGCAAGAACAGGGGAGGGATTAACGAGCAGTACTTC.

The chain recombines TRBV27 with TRBJ2-1, with D possibly being TRBD2 (6 bases). This CDR3 has 16 residues. The germline V gene has CDR1 MNHEY and CDR2 SMNVEV (reference sequence). Trimming removed 6 bases from V and 0 bases from J, with 15 bases in between. The CDR3 reads CASSPPGTDSYNEQFF. The CDR3 coding sequence is TGTGCCAGCAGCCCCCCGGGGACTGACTCCTACAATGAGCAGTTCTTC.

The chain has TRBV10-3 and TRBJ2-7, with D perhaps TRBD1 (6 bases). CDR3 size: 13 residues. Germline CDR1 ENHRY, CDR2 SYGVKD. V was shortened by 3 bases and J by 4 bases, with 10 bases between the two germline ends. CDR3 in DNA: TGTGCCATCAGTGACGGACAGCCTTACGAGCAGTACTTC. This codes for CAISDGQPYEQYF.

Here the CDR3 reads CTSSQEGINEQYF. DNA for the CDR3: TGCACCAGCAGCCAAGAGGGGATCAACGAGCAGTACTTC. This rearrangement joins TRBV1 to TRBJ2-7. TRBV1 is a pseudogene locus. The CDR3 contains 13 residues.

V gene TRBV4-1 combines with J gene TRBJ2-3; 10 nucleotides align to TRBD2. Germline CDR1 reads MGHRA; CDR2 reads YSYEKL. The junction had 7 bases not matched to a gene; V was cut back by 2 bases and J by 8 bases. The CDR3 spans 15 residues. The CDR3 is CASSQLAGEGSTQYF. The CDR3 nucleotides are TGCGCCAGCAGCCAACTAGCGGGGGAAGGGTCTACGCAGTATTTT.

The chain is built from TRBV29-1 and TRBJ1-2, with 7 bases fitting TRBD1. The V gene end was trimmed by 7 bases and the J gene end by 7 bases; junction bases not matched to a gene: 12. The CDR3 spans 13 residues. Looked up from germline, CDR1 is SQVTM and CDR2 is ANQGSEA. The DNA of the CDR3 is TGCAGCGCCTCCGGGACAGTCCGCGGTGGCTACACCTTC. This sequence encodes CSASGTVRGGYTF.

This chain joins TRBV30 and TRBJ1-4, with TRBD1 matching over 7 bases. The length of the CDR3 is 14 residues. The ends lost 3 bases at V and 7 bases at J; junction bases unmatched: 8. The germline V gene has CDR1 GTSNPN and CDR2 SVGIG (reference sequence). This CDR3 is CAWRDYRGGEKLFF. CDR3 coding DNA: TGTGCCTGGAGGGATTACAGGGGTGGTGAAAAACTGTTTTTT. Based on the CDR3 plus reference TRBV30 and TRBJ1-4, the full variable domain is SQTIHQWPATLVQPVGSPLSLECTVEGTSNPNLYWYRQAAGRGLQLLFYSVGIGQISSEVPQNLSASRPQDRQFILSSKKLLLSDSGFYLCAWRDYRGGEKLFFGSGTQLSVL.

V and J are TRBV18 and TRBJ1-1, with 7 bases identical to TRBD1. The CDR3 spans 14 residues. The junction had 6 bases not matched to a gene; V was cut back by 8 bases and J by 0 bases. Looked up from germline, CDR1 is KGHSH and CDR2 is LQKENI. The DNA of the CDR3 is TGTGCCAGCACCACTGACAGGGTGAACACTGAAGCTTTCTTT. Its protein is CASTTDRVNTEAFF.

J is TRBJ1-1 and V is TRBV30; D uncertain. Germline assignment: CDR1 GTSNPN and CDR2 SVGIG (reference sequence). This CDR3 comprises 13 residues. V dropped 3 bases and J dropped 3 bases, with 11 bases sitting between them. The CDR3 DNA reads as TGTGCCTGGAGCCATAACGTGGACACTGAAGCTTTCTTT. It specifies CAWSHNVDTEAFF.

In the case of this clone: A read error may produce the germline difference seen at one junction end. This CDR3 reads CASSLMLAGDQFF. The CDR3, as DNA: TGTGCTAGCAGCTTAATGCTAGCGGGGGACCAGTTCTTC. The chain recombines TRBV7-7 with TRBJ2-1; TRBD2 agrees at 10 bases. CDR1 is SSHAT and CDR2 is FNYEAQ in the germline V gene (reference sequence). The CDR3 extends over 13 amino acids.